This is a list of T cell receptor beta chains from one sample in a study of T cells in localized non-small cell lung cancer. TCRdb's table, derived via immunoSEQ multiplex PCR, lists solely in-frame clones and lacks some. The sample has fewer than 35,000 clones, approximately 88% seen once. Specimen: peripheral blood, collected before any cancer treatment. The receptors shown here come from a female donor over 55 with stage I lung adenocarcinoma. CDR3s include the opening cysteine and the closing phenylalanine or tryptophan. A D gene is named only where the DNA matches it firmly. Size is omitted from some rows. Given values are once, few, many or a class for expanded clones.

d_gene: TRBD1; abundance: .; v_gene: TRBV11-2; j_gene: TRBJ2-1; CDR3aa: CASRNRDRGNNEQFF; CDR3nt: TGTGCCAGCAGAAACCGGGACAGGGGGAATAATGAGCAGTTCTTC
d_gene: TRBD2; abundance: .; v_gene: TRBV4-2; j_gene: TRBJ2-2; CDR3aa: CASSLGGRAHGELFF; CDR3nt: TGTGCCAGCAGCCTCGGGGGGAGGGCCCACGGGGAGCTGTTTTTT
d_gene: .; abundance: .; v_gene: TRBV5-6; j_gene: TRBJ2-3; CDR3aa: CASSSAADTQYF; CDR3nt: TGTGCCAGCAGCTCGGCGGCAGATACGCAGTATTTT
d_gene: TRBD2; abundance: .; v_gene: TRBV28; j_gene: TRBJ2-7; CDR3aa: CASSPPQAGGYEQYF; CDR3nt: TGTGCCAGCAGTCCCCCCCAAGCGGGGGGCTACGAGCAGTACTTC
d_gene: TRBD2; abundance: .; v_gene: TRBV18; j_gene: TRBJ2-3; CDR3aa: CASSPRAGDTQYF; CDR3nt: TGTGCCAGCTCACCAAGAGCGGGGGATACGCAGTATTTT
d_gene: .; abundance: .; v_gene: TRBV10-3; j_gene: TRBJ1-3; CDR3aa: CATREGSGNTIYF; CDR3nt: TGTGCCACCAGGGAGGGCTCTGGAAACACCATATATTTT
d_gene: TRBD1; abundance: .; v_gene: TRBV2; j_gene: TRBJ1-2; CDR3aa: CASPKDRGYGYTF; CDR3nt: TGTGCCAGCCCCAAGGACAGGGGCTATGGCTACACCTTC
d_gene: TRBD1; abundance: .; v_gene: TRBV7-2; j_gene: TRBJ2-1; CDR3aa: CASSPGGYSSYNEQFF; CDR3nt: TGTGCCAGCAGCCCAGGGGGATATAGCTCCTACAATGAGCAGTTCTTC
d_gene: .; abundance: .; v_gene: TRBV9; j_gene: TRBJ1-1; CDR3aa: CASSVPGKEAFF; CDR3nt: TGTGCCAGCAGCGTACCAGGGAAGGAAGCTTTCTTT
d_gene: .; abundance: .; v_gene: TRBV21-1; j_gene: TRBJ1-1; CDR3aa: CASSKGRGGGGAFF; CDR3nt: TGTGCCAGCAGCAAAGGACGAGGCGGGGGGGGAGCTTTCTTT
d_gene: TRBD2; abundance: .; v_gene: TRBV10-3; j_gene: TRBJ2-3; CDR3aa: CAISDRTSGAADTQYF; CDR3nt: TGTGCCATCAGTGATCGGACTAGCGGAGCGGCGGATACGCAGTATTTT
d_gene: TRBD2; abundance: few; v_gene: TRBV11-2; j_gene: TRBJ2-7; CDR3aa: CASSLVAGDYEQYF; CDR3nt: TGTGCCAGCAGCTTAGTTGCGGGAGATTACGAGCAGTACTTC
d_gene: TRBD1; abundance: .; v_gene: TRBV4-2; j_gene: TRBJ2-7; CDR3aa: CASSQGQGGSYEQYF; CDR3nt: TGTGCCAGCAGCCAGGGACAGGGTGGGTCCTACGAGCAGTACTTC
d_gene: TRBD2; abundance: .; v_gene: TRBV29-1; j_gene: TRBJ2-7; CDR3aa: CSVEDGLAGGEQYF; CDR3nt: TGCAGCGTTGAAGATGGGCTAGCGGGAGGGGAGCAGTACTTC
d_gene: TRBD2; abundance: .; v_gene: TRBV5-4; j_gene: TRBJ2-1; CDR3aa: CASSPGLAGGGEQFF; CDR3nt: TGTGCCAGCAGCCCTGGACTAGCGGGAGGGGGGGAGCAGTTCTTC
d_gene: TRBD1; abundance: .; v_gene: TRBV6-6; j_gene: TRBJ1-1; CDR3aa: CASSPGTGRGNTEAFF; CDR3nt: TGTGCCAGCAGCCCAGGGACAGGTCGAGGGAACACTGAAGCTTTCTTT
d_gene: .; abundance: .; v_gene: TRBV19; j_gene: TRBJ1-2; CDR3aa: CASSIDRVGGFYGYTF; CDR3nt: TGTGCCAGTAGTATAGATCGGGTCGGCGGGTTTTATGGCTACACCTTC
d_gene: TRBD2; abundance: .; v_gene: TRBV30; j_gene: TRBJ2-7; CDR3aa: CAWSGDYFSYEQYF; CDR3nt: TGTGCCTGGAGTGGGGACTACTTCTCCTACGAGCAGTACTTC
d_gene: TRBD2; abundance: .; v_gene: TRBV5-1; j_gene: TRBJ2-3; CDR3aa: CASSRGTSGGDTQYF; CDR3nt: TGCGCCAGCAGCCGTGGGACTAGCGGGGGAGATACGCAGTATTTT
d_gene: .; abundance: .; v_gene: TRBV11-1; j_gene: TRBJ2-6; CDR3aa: CASRPYRESGANVLTF; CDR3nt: TGTGCCAGCAGGCCATACAGGGAATCTGGGGCCAACGTCCTGACTTTC
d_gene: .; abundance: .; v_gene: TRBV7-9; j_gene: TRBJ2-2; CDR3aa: CASSLVATGELFF; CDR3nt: TGTGCCAGCAGCTTAGTGGCTACCGGGGAGCTGTTTTTT
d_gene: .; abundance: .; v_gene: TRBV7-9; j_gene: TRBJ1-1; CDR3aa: CASRQDPRTEAFF; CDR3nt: TGTGCCAGCAGACAGGACCCGAGAACTGAAGCTTTCTTT
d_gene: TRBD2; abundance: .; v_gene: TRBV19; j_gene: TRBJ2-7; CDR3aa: CASSSAGTTSYEQYF; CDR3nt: TGTGCCAGTAGTAGTGCCGGGACTACTTCCTACGAGCAGTACTTC
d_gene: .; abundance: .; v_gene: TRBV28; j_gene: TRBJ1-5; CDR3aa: CASSLPGESNQPQHF; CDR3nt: TGTGCCAGCAGTTTACCAGGGGAAAGCAATCAGCCCCAGCATTTT
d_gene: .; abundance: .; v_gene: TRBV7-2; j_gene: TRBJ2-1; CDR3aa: CASSPHGTFFGNEQFF; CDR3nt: TGTGCCAGCAGCCCCCACGGGACTTTTTTTGGCAATGAGCAGTTCTTC
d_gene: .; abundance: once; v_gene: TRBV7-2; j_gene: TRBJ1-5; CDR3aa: CASSLGWDQPQHF; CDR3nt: TGTGCCAGCAGCTTAGGATGGGATCAGCCCCAGCATTTT
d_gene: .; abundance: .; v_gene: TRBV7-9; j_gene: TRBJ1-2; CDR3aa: CASSPDGHYGYTF; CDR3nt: TGTGCCAGCAGCCCGGACGGCCACTATGGCTACACCTTC
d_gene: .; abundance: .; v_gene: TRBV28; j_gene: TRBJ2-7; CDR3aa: CASSLFGTGSSYEQYF; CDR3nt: TGTGCCAGCAGTTTATTTGGCACAGGGAGCTCCTACGAGCAGTACTTC
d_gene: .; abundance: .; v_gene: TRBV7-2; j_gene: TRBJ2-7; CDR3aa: CASSLKETYEQYF; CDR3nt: TGTGCCAGCAGCCTCAAGGAAACCTACGAGCAGTACTTC
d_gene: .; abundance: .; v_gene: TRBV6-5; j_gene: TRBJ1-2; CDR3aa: CASSYFVTDGYTF; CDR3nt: TGTGCCAGCAGTTATTTCGTTACGGATGGCTACACCTTC
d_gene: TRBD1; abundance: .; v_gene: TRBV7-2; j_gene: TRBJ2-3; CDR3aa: CASSLGDRGRADTQYF; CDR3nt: TGTGCCAGCAGCTTAGGGGACAGGGGTCGGGCAGATACGCAGTATTTT
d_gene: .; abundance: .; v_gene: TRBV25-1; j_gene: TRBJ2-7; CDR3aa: CASSEGHRDDEQYF; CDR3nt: TGTGCCAGCAGTGAAGGGCATCGGGACGACGAGCAGTACTTC
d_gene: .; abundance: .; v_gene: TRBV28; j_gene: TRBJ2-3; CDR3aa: CAISPQGTDTQYF; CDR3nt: TGTGCCATCTCTCCTCAAGGCACAGATACGCAGTATTTT
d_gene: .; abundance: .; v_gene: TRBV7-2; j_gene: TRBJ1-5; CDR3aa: CASSFSNNQPQHF; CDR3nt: TGTGCCAGCAGCTTCTCCAACAATCAGCCCCAGCATTTT
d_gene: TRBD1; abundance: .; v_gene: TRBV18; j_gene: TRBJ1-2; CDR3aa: CASSPERPGTGKNNYGYTF; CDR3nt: TGTGCCAGCTCACCCGAACGTCCCGGGACAGGGAAAAATAACTATGGCTACACCTTC
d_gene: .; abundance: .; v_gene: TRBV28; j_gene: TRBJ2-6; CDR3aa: CASSGASSGANVLTF; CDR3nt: TGTGCCAGCAGCGGCGCGAGCTCTGGGGCCAACGTCCTGACTTTC
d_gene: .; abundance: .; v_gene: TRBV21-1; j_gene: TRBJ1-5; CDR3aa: CASTELQGRQPQHF; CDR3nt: TGTGCCAGCACCGAATTACAGGGACGGCAGCCCCAGCATTTT
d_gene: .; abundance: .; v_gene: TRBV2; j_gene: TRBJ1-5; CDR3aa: CASSVRQGQPQHF; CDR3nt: TGTGCCAGCAGTGTGAGGCAGGGTCAGCCCCAGCATTTT
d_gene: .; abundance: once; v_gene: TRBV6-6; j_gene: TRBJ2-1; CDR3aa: CASSQLENNEQFF; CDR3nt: TGTGCCAGCAGTCAGCTGGAAAACAATGAGCAGTTCTTC
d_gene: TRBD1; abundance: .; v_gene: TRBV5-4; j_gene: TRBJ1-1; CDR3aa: CASSRDREGEAFF; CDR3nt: TGTGCCAGCAGCCGGGACAGGGAGGGTGAAGCTTTCTTT
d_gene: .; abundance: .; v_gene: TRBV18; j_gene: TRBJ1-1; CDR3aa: CASSPPSRKNTEAFF; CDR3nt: TGTGCCAGCTCACCACCGTCCAGAAAGAACACTGAAGCTTTCTTT
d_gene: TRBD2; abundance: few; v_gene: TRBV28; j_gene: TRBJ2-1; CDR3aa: CASRSGTRIRDEQFF; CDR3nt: TGTGCCAGCAGATCCGGGACTAGGATCCGGGATGAGCAGTTCTTC
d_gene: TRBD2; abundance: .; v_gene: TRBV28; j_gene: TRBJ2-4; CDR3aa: CASSASGSRQNIQYF; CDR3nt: TGTGCCAGCAGTGCCAGCGGGAGCAGGCAAAACATTCAGTACTTC
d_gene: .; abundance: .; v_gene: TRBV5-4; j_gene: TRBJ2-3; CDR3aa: CASSLSREAHNTQYF; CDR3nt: TGTGCCAGCAGCTTGTCCAGGGAGGCCCACAATACGCAGTATTTT
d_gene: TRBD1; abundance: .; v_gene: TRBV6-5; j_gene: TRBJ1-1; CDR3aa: CASSYNRGLPEAFF; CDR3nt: TGTGCCAGCAGTTATAACAGGGGCCTCCCTGAAGCTTTCTTT
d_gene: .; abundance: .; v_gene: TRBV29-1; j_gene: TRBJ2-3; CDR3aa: CSGRGGTASTDTQYF; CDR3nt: TGCAGCGGCAGGGGCGGGACAGCTAGCACAGATACGCAGTATTTT